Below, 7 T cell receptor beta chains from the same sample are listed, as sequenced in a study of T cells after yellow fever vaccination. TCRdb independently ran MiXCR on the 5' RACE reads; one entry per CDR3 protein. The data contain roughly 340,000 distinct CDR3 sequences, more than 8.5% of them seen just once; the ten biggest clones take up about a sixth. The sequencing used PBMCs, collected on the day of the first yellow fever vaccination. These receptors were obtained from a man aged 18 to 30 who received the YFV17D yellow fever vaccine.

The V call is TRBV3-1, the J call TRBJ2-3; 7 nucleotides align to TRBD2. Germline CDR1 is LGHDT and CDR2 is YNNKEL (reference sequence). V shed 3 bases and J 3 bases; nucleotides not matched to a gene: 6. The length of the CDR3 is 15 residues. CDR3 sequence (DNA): TGTGCCAGCAGCCAGGGGGGGTTTGGTACAGATACGCAGTATTTT. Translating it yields CASSQGGFGTDTQYF.

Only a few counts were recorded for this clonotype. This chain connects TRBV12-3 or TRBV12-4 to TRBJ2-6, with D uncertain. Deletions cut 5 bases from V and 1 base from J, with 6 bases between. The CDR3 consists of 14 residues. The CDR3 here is CASSVNSGANVLTF. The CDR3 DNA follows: TGTGCCAGCAGTGTTAATTCTGGGGCCAACGTCCTGACTTTC.

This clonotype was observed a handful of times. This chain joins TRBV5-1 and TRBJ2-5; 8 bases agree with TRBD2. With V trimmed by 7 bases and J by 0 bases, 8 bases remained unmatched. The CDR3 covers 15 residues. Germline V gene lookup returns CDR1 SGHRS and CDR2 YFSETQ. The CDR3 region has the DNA TGCGCCAGCGGAATCGGGGGGGTGAACCAAGAGACCCAGTACTTC. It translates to CASGIGGVNQETQYF.

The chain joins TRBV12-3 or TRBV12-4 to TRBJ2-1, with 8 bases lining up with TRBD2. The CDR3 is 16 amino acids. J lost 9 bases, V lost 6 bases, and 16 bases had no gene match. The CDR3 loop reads CASRSIAGKYGGEQFF. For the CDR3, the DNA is TGTGCCAGCAGGAGTATAGCGGGGAAGTACGGAGGTGAGCAGTTCTTC.

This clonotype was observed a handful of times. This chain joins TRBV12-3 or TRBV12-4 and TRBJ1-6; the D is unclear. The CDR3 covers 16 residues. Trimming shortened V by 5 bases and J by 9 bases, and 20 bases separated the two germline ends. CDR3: CASSLPWISHSSPLHF. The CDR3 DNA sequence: TGTGCCAGCAGTCTCCCTTGGATCTCACATTCTTCACCCCTCCACTTT.

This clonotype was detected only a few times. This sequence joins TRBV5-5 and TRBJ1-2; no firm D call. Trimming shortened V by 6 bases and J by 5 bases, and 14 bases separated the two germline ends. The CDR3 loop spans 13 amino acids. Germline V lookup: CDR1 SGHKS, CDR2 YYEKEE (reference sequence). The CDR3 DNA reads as TGTGCCAGCACCACCACGGGGTTTTATGGCTACACCTTC. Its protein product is CASTTTGFYGYTF.

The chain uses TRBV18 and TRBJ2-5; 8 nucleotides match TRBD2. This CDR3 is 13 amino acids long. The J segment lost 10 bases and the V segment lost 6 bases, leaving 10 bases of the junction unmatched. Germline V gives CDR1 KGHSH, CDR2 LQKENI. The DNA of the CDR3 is TGTGCCAGCTCCAACCAACCAGCGGGGGACCAGTACTTC. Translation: CASSNQPAGDQYF.